This passage covers 8 T cell receptor beta chains from one sample sequenced in a study of T cells in tuberculosis. TCRdb's copy holds only in-frame clones and misses some; the assay was immunoSEQ multiplex PCR. Here the sample spans 35,000 to 50,000 clones, roughly 94% being singletons. The specimen sequenced was PBMCs. The receptors shown here come from a donor between 10 and 29 years old with latent tuberculosis or without tuberculosis infection. Some clones in this sample may be carry-over from other donors' samples.

The chain employs TRBV7-8 and TRBJ2-2; the D gene is possibly TRBD2 (5 bases). The CDR3 covers 16 residues. The germline V gene encodes CDR1 SGHVS and CDR2 FQNEAQ. V dropped 0 bases and J dropped 4 bases, with 12 bases sitting between them. CDR3 residues: CASSLALLGSTGELFF. The CDR3 DNA reads TGTGCCAGCAGCTTAGCGCTATTAGGGAGCACCGGGGAGCTGTTTTTT.

The rearrangement uses TRBV7-2 and TRBJ1-1, with a weak D call TRBD1 (6 bases). CDR3 length: 15 amino acids. CDR1 is SGHTA and CDR2 is FQGNSA in the germline V gene. Trimming cost V 5 bases and J 4 bases, with 17 bases left between them. DNA for the CDR3: TGTGCCAGCAGCCTGACAGGCCCTGGGAGCACTGAAGCTTTCTTT. Translation: CASSLTGPGSTEAFF.

V is TRBV7-2 and J is TRBJ1-1, with a possible D match to TRBD1 (6 bases). Trimming took 4 bases from V and 0 from J, leaving 9 bases between them. From germline, CDR1 is SGHTA and CDR2 FQGNSA. CDR3 length: 14 amino acids. CDR3 sequence reads: CASSSTGLNTEAFF. CDR3 DNA: TGTGCCAGCAGCTCCACAGGGTTGAACACTGAAGCTTTCTTT.

The J gene is TRBJ2-7, the V gene TRBV7-2, with D perhaps TRBD1 (5 bases). V was clipped by 1 base and J by 6 bases, with 13 bases between them. The CDR3 covers 14 residues. Germline values: CDR1 SGHTA, CDR2 FQGNSA. CDR3 region: CASSLGGQGLEQYF. In nucleotides, the CDR3 is TGTGCCAGCAGCTTAGGGGGTCAGGGCCTCGAGCAGTACTTC.

V usage is TRBV4-1 and J usage is TRBJ1-2; TRBD1 agrees at 8 bases. V lost 1 base and J lost 8; bases outside the gene matches: 6. Germline lookup yields CDR1 MGHRA and CDR2 YSYEKL. This CDR3 contains 14 residues. The CDR3 sequence is CASSQVGQGGGYTF. The DNA of the CDR3 is TGCGCCAGCAGCCAAGTCGGACAGGGTGGCGGCTACACCTTC.

The V call is TRBV29-1, the J call TRBJ2-2, with TRBD2 matching 14 bases. V shed 4 bases, J shed 4 bases, and the junction held 8 bases outside the gene matches. Germline CDR1 and CDR2: SQVTM and ANQGSEA. The CDR3 consists of 17 residues. The CDR3 spells CSVAGLAGVVGTGELFF. DNA of the CDR3: TGCAGCGTTGCGGGACTAGCGGGAGTGGTCGGCACCGGGGAGCTGTTTTTT.

This chain connects TRBV19 to TRBJ2-1; 8 bases are a match to TRBD1. CDR1 and CDR2 (germline): LNHDA, SQIVND (reference sequence). Trimming removed 1 base from V and 0 bases from J; junction bases left unmatched: 11. CDR3 length equals 19 residues. The CDR3 reads CASSIGTGIGRRSYNEQFF. CDR3 in DNA: TGTGCCAGTAGTATAGGGACAGGGATCGGAAGACGCTCCTACAATGAGCAGTTCTTC.

The CDR3 loop is CASRKAGGPDTGELFF. CDR3 nucleotides: TGTGCCAGCAGGAAAGCGGGAGGGCCCGACACCGGGGAGCTGTTTTTT. The rearrangement links TRBV27 to TRBJ2-2; 10 bases line up with TRBD2. The ends lost 6 bases at V and 3 bases at J; junction bases unmatched: 7. CDR3 length equals 16 residues. CDR1 and CDR2 from the germline V gene are MNHEY and SMNVEV (reference sequence).